Listed here are 21 T cell receptor beta chains from one sample, sequenced in a study of T cell responses to AZD1222 COVID-19 vaccine. The protocol was immunoSEQ multiplex PCR, while the TCRdb copy is restricted to in-frame clones and leaves out a portion. This sample has more than 95,000 clones; over 75% occur once, and the top ten carry more than 6.5%. Sequenced material: peripheral blood, taken on day 0 of AZD1222 vaccination. These receptors were collected from an adult in good health.

V usage is TRBV28 and J usage is TRBJ2-4; D tentatively reads TRBD1 or TRBD2 (5 bases each). Germline CDR1 reads MDHEN; CDR2 reads SYDVKM. With 3 bases removed from V and 7 bases from J, the gap between germline ends came to 7 bases. The CDR3 spans 12 residues. As DNA, the CDR3 is TGTGCCAGCAGTTTTCGGGGCAACATTCAGTACTTC. Translation gives CASSFRGNIQYF. The full variable domain, with the rest looked up from reference TRBV28 and TRBJ2-4, is DVKVTQSSRYLVKRTGEKVFLECVQDMDHENMFWYRQDPGLGLRLIYFSYDVKMKEKGDIPEGYSVSREKKERFSLILESASTNQTSMYLCASSFRGNIQYFGAGTRLSVL.

The chain is built from TRBV27 and TRBJ2-7; 9 bases line up with TRBD2. CDR1 MNHEY and CDR2 SMNVEV come from the germline V gene (reference sequence). The V segment lost 5 bases and the J segment 2 bases; nucleotides outside the gene matches: 10. The CDR3 spans 16 residues. The chain's CDR3 is CASSPYGTSSPYEQYF. CDR3 in DNA: TGTGCCAGCAGTCCCTATGGGACTAGCAGTCCCTACGAGCAGTACTTC.

In this sample, this clone turned up once. The V and J genes are TRBV7-2 and TRBJ2-1; D is uncertain. This CDR3 has 14 residues. Germline V CDR1 and CDR2: SGHTA, FQGNSA. Trimming took off 2 bases at V and 0 bases at J, with 5 bases between the two ends. The CDR3 sequence: CASSLLDSYNEQFF. CDR3 DNA: TGTGCCAGCAGCTTACTAGACTCCTACAATGAGCAGTTCTTC. The full variable domain, rest sourced from reference TRBV7-2 and TRBJ2-1, is GAGVSQSPSNKVTEKGKDVELRCDPISGHTALYWYRQSLGQGLEFLIYFQGNSAPDKSGLPSDRFSAERTGGSVSTLTIQRTQQEDSAVYLCASSLLDSYNEQFFGPGTRLTVL.

V gene TRBV27 combines with J gene TRBJ1-5; possibly TRBD1 for D (6 bases). Germline CDR1 is MNHEY and CDR2 is SMNVEV (reference sequence). The V and J ends lost 3 bases and 3 bases respectively, with 12 bases between them. This CDR3 is 15 amino acids long. CDR3 sequence (DNA): TGTGCCAGCAGTTTGGACAGCCCCCACAATCAGCCCCAGCATTTT. Amino acids: CASSLDSPHNQPQHF.

This chain links TRBV6-2 or TRBV6-3 with TRBJ1-3; no reliable D call. Germline assignment: CDR1 MNHEY and CDR2 SVGEGT. V was pared by 2 bases and J by 11 bases, with 7 bases between. The CDR3 is 11 residues long. Here the CDR3 DNA reads TGTGCCAGCAGTTACGTCTCGGCCATATATTTT. Protein: CASSYVSAIYF.

The V call is TRBV19, the J call TRBJ2-7; D unresolved. The CDR3 has 13 residues. With 5 bases removed from V and 1 base from J, the gap between germline ends came to 9 bases. Germline values: CDR1 LNHDA, CDR2 SQIVND (reference sequence). The CDR3 region has the DNA TGTGCCAGTAGTCCGCTCAATTCCTACGAGCAGTACTTC. This gives the protein CASSPLNSYEQYF.

The chain couples TRBV28 to TRBJ2-7; TRBD2 agrees at 8 bases. Losses at the gene ends were 7 bases for V and 0 bases for J; bases not matched to a gene: 5. Germline lookup yields CDR1 MDHEN and CDR2 SYDVKM. The CDR3 is made up of 14 amino acids. The CDR3: CASTEREPSYEQYF. Here the CDR3 DNA reads TGTGCCAGCACCGAGCGGGAGCCCTCCTACGAGCAGTACTTC.

This chain joins TRBV10-3 and TRBJ1-1; TRBD1 agrees at 9 bases. Germline loops: CDR1 ENHRY, CDR2 SYGVKD. Trimming at V came to 10 bases and at J to 1 base, leaving 13 bases not matched to a gene. The CDR3 has 16 amino acids. CDR3 bases: TGTGCCACCGGGAGGCGAGACAGGGGGAAGAACACTGAAGCTTTCTTT. Protein sequence: CATGRRDRGKNTEAFF.

This clone occurred a few times. The V and J genes are TRBV27 and TRBJ2-5, with a possible D match to TRBD2 (6 bases). Germline lookup yields CDR1 MNHEY and CDR2 SMNVEV (reference sequence). V shed 6 bases and J shed 5 bases, with 19 bases lying between them. This CDR3 is built from 15 residues. CDR3: CASRYNRRAAETQYF. In DNA, the CDR3 is TGTGCCAGCAGATATAATCGGAGGGCCGCGGAGACCCAGTACTTC.

V gene TRBV28 combines with J gene TRBJ1-2; no definite D call. The CDR3 contains 14 residues. Trimming left V 7 bases short and J 1 base short, with 13 bases between. CDR1 MDHEN and CDR2 SYDVKM come from the germline V gene. Here the CDR3 reads CASTPGGRNYGYTF. The CDR3 DNA follows: TGTGCCAGCACCCCCGGAGGGCGTAACTATGGCTACACCTTC.

The CDR3 nucleotides are TGTGCCAGCAGTTTAATTGGGGGGGCGGCCACAGATACGCAGTATTTT. Protein product: CASSLIGGAATDTQYF. The chain has TRBV28 and TRBJ2-3; D might be TRBD2 (7 bases). Trimming shortened V by 2 bases and J by 2 bases, and 14 bases separated the two germline ends. This CDR3 is 16 amino acids long. Germline CDR1 and CDR2: MDHEN and SYDVKM.

V and J are TRBV14 and TRBJ1-4; D gene unclear. Germline CDR1 SGHDN, CDR2 FVKESK. CDR3 size: 17 residues. Trimming took 0 bases from V and 7 from J, leaving 18 bases between them. The CDR3 here is CASSQEGSWLVSEKLFF. CDR3 coding DNA: TGTGCCAGCAGCCAAGAAGGAAGTTGGTTAGTAAGTGAAAAACTGTTTTTT.

V usage is TRBV18 and J usage is TRBJ2-2; weak D call: TRBD2 (7 bases). This CDR3 comprises 16 residues. The V gene lost 0 bases and the J gene lost 1 base, with 9 bases spanning the gap. The germline CDR1 and CDR2 sequences are KGHSH and LQKENI. Here the CDR3 reads CASSPPGGRNTGELFF. The CDR3 nucleotides read TGTGCCAGCTCACCACCGGGGGGGCGGAACACCGGGGAGCTGTTTTTT.

This chain links TRBV19 with TRBJ1-5; D is unresolved. Germline CDR1 is LNHDA and CDR2 is SQIVND (reference sequence). The germline V and J ends were trimmed by 6 bases and 0 bases, with 12 bases remaining between them. This CDR3 region has 15 residues. The CDR3 sequence: CASRTVLYSNQPQHF. CDR3 DNA: TGTGCCAGTAGGACCGTTCTCTATAGCAATCAGCCCCAGCATTTT.

The V call is TRBV7-9, the J call TRBJ2-1, with D possibly called TRBD1 or TRBD2 (5 bases each). V was clipped by 0 bases and J by 0 bases, with 15 bases between them. The germline gives CDR1 SEHNR, CDR2 FQNEAQ (reference sequence). This CDR3 is built from 18 residues. CDR3 DNA: TGTGCCAGCAGCTTAGCGCTTGGTGGGACCAGCTCCTACAATGAGCAGTTCTTC. Translation gives CASSLALGGTSSYNEQFF.

The CDR3 DNA reads as TGTGCCAGCAGCTTAAGCCGGACTAGCGGGGCGAACACCGGGGAGCTGTTTTTT. This encodes CASSLSRTSGANTGELFF. The rearrangement uses TRBV7-3 and TRBJ2-2; 12 bases match TRBD2. V was pared by 1 base and J by 0 bases, with 3 bases of the junction left unmatched. This CDR3 is 18 amino acids long. CDR1 and CDR2 (germline): SGHTA, FQGTGA.

DNA for the CDR3: TGTGCCAGCAGCTGGACAGGGGGCAGGTGCGATCAGTTCTTC. Translated, it gives CASSWTGGRCDQFF. The chain links TRBV11-3 to TRBJ2-1; 11 nucleotides line up with TRBD1. The CDR3 sequence is 14 residues long. J gave up 13 bases and V 4 bases, and 9 bases lay outside the gene matches. Germline assignment: CDR1 SGHNT and CDR2 YENEEA.

The genes are TRBV18 and TRBJ2-7; 8 bases match TRBD2. The V and J ends lost 0 bases and 4 bases, in that order; junction bases with no gene match: 5. Germline-derived CDR1 and CDR2 are KGHSH and LQKENI. There are 15 residues in the CDR3. CDR3 DNA sequence: TGTGCCAGCTCACCACCGGGCCAGCGGGGGTACGAGCAGTACTTC. Translated: CASSPPGQRGYEQYF.

This chain uses TRBV28 with TRBJ1-2; TRBD1 might be the D (5 bases). Trimming removed 6 bases at V and 4 bases at J, with 12 bases between. Germline V CDR1 and CDR2: MDHEN, SYDVKM. The CDR3 runs to 13 residues. This chain's CDR3 is CASRRQGIYGYTF. The CDR3 DNA reads as TGTGCCAGCAGGCGGCAGGGAATCTATGGCTACACCTTC.

The chain joins TRBV29-1 to TRBJ2-3; no definite D call. This CDR3 has 11 residues. Germline assignment: CDR1 SQVTM and CDR2 ANQGSEA. The V end was cut by 3 bases, the J end by 2 bases, with 3 bases between. CDR3 sequence (DNA): TGCAGCGTTGAGCCCACAGATACGCAGTATTTT. This codes for CSVEPTDTQYF.

The chain joins TRBV7-9 to TRBJ2-7, with D unclear. The V end lost 5 bases, the J end lost 1 base, and 12 bases lay between the germline ends. The CDR3 covers 14 residues. Germline V CDR1 and CDR2: SEHNR, FQNEAQ (reference sequence). CDR3 nucleotide sequence: TGTGCCAGCAGCCTCGTGGGCCAGTCCTACGAGCAGTACTTC. Protein product: CASSLVGQSYEQYF. The variable domain in full, completed from reference TRBV7-9 and TRBJ2-7, reads DTGVSQNPRHKITKRGQNVTFRCDPISEHNRLYWYRQTLGQGPEFLTYFQNEAQLEKSRLLSDRFSAERPKGSFSTLEIQRTEQGDSAMYLCASSLVGQSYEQYFGPGTRLTVT.